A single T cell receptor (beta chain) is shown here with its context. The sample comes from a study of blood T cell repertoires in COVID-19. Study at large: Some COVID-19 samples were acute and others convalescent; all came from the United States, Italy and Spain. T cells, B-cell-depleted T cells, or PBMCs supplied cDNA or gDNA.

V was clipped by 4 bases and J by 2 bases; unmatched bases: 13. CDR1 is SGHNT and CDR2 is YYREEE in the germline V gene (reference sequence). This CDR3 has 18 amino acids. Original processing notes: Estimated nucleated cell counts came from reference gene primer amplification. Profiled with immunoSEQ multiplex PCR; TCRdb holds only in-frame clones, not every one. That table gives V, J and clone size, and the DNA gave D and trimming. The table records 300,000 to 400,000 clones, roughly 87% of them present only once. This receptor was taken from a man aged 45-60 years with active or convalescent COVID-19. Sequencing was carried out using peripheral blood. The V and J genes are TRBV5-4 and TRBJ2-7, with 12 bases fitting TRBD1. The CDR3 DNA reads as TGTGCCAGCAGCCGCGGGACAGGGGGCCGACTATTACCCTACGAGCAGTACTTC. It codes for CASSRGTGGRLLPYEQYF.